Shown below are 21 T cell receptor beta chains from a single sample sequenced in a study of blood T cell repertoires in COVID-19. The repertoire was sequenced with immunoSEQ multiplex PCR; TCRdb's copy has only in-frame clones and lacks some. This table holds over 150,000 clones, roughly 79% found once. Material: peripheral blood. The receptors come from a human donor with acute or convalescent COVID-19. The donor label of this sample is uncertain.

V is TRBV6-2 or TRBV6-3 and J is TRBJ1-4; D is uncertain. This CDR3 is 16 amino acids long. Trimming left V 2 bases short and J 0 bases short, with 10 bases between. Germline V gives CDR1 MNHEY, CDR2 SVGEGT. The CDR3 DNA is TGTGCCAGCAGTTACGGAGGAGTTGCAACTAATGAAAAACTGTTTTTT. This encodes CASSYGGVATNEKLFF.

The chain is built from TRBV7-2 and TRBJ1-5; 9 nucleotides agree with TRBD1. Germline loops: CDR1 SGHTA, CDR2 FQGNSA. The V and J ends lost 5 bases and 3 bases, in that order; junction bases with no gene match: 5. The CDR3 is 15 amino acids. DNA of the CDR3: TGTGCCAGCAGCAGACAGGGGGGGCTCAATCAGCCCCAGCATTTT. Its protein product is CASSRQGGLNQPQHF.

V and J are TRBV6-4 and TRBJ2-3, with D possibly TRBD1 on 5 matching bases. Looked up from germline, CDR1 is MRHNA and CDR2 is SNTAGT. V gave up 4 bases and J gave up 5 bases, with 10 bases separating them. This CDR3 spans 13 amino acids. The CDR3 reads CASSAQGGDTQYF. In nucleotides, the CDR3 is TGTGCCAGCAGTGCGCAGGGCGGAGATACGCAGTATTTT.

The rearrangement uses TRBV21-1 and TRBJ1-5; the listed D gene, TRBD1, was not tested against the DNA. TRBV21-1 is annotated as a pseudogene. This CDR3 comprises 15 residues. CDR3 coding DNA: TGTGCCAGCAGCAAAGCGCGACAGTTCGAAAAGCCCCAGCATTTT. Protein product: CASSKARQFEKPQHF.

The chain carries TRBV28 and TRBJ2-1; 8 bases fit TRBD2. The CDR3 sequence is 14 residues long. Germline assignment: CDR1 MDHEN and CDR2 SYDVKM. V shed 6 bases and J 10 bases; nucleotides not matched to a gene: 11. The CDR3 region is CASRGAGVAGEQFF. The CDR3 DNA is TGTGCCAGCAGAGGAGCGGGAGTCGCAGGCGAGCAGTTCTTC.

The V call is TRBV14, the J call TRBJ1-5, with a weak D call TRBD1 (5 bases). The V gene's germline CDR1 is SGHDN and CDR2 FVKESK. The CDR3 has 12 residues. V gave up 0 bases and J gave up 11 bases, with 8 bases separating them. The CDR3 spells CASSQDKGAQHF. The DNA for the CDR3 is TGTGCCAGCAGCCAAGATAAAGGGGCCCAGCATTTT.

Here the CDR3 reads CASRPWGTGSTGELFF. CDR3 in DNA: TGTGCCAGTAGGCCCTGGGGGACAGGGTCCACCGGGGAGCTGTTTTTT. The chain uses TRBV19 and TRBJ2-2, with 9 positions matching TRBD1. CDR1 and CDR2 from the germline V gene are LNHDA and SQIVND (reference sequence). The CDR3 is 16 amino acids. After removal of 6 bases from V and 4 bases from J, the junction contained 9 bases not matched to a gene.

A single count supports this clone. The rearrangement uses TRBV5-8 and TRBJ2-3, with TRBD2 matching over 13 bases. From germline, CDR1 is SGHTS and CDR2 YDEGEE. The CDR3 sequence is 18 residues long. Trimming at V came to 4 bases and at J to 1 base, leaving 9 bases not matched to a gene. The CDR3 sequence: CASSRTSGRAEGTDTQYF. Here the CDR3 DNA reads TGTGCCAGCAGCCGCACTAGCGGGAGGGCCGAGGGCACAGATACGCAGTATTTT.

As for this clone: Additional DNA sequences in this sample encode the identical CDR3. The rearrangement links TRBV2 to TRBJ2-4, with 8 bases matching TRBD1. The V gene's germline CDR1 is SNHLY and CDR2 FYNNEI. Trimming took 3 bases from V and 5 from J; bases not matched to a gene: 6. The CDR3 covers 15 residues. The CDR3 region has the DNA TGTGCCAGCAGTGAGCCTCAGGGGGCTCAAAACATTCAGTACTTC. Translation gives CASSEPQGAQNIQYF.

In this sample, this clone turned up once. This chain links TRBV11-2 with TRBJ2-7, with 8 bases that match TRBD2. J gave up 6 bases and V 0 bases, and 7 bases lay outside the gene matches. This CDR3 comprises 15 residues. Germline V gene lookup returns CDR1 SGHAT and CDR2 FQNNGV. CDR3 bases: TGTGCCAGCAGCTTAGATTGGCGGGAGGTGTTCGAGCAGTACTTC. It encodes CASSLDWREVFEQYF.

The chain has TRBV11-2 and TRBJ1-4; 10 nucleotides agree with TRBD1. The junction had 8 bases not matched to a gene; V was cut back by 5 bases and J by 8 bases. CDR3 length equals 15 residues. Germline CDR1 SGHAT, CDR2 FQNNGV. CDR3 in amino acids: CASSPRGTGDEKLFF. DNA of the CDR3: TGTGCCAGCAGCCCTAGAGGGACAGGGGACGAAAAACTGTTTTTT.

The V gene is TRBV5-1, the J gene TRBJ2-3; 11 nucleotides match TRBD2. The germline gives CDR1 SGHRS, CDR2 YFSETQ. V shed 1 base and J 4 bases; nucleotides not matched to a gene: 5. The CDR3 loop spans 16 amino acids. CDR3 sequence: CASSLLAGGISDTQYF. As DNA, the CDR3 is TGCGCCAGCAGCTTGCTAGCGGGAGGCATCTCAGATACGCAGTATTTT.

The J gene is TRBJ2-2, the V gene TRBV7-3; 8 bases are a match to TRBD1. V shed 5 bases, J shed 3 bases, and the junction held 5 bases outside the gene matches. In germline, CDR1 is SGHTA, CDR2 FQGTGA. The CDR3 extends over 15 amino acids. CDR3 sequence (DNA): TGTGCCAGCAGCCAGACAGGGGCGGACACCGGGGAGCTGTTTTTT. This encodes CASSQTGADTGELFF.

The rearrangement links TRBV7-7 to TRBJ2-1; D uncertain. CDR1 and CDR2 from the germline V gene are SSHAT and FNYEAQ (reference sequence). V lost 1 base to trimming and J lost 7 bases, with 8 bases between them. The CDR3 covers 13 residues. The CDR3 here is CASSLGFGNEQFF. CDR3 DNA sequence: TGTGCCAGCAGCTTAGGGTTCGGTAATGAGCAGTTCTTC.

This clone was seen only a few times. V and J are TRBV5-1 and TRBJ2-3, with D possibly matching TRBD1 (5 bases). Per the germline V gene, CDR1 is SGHRS and CDR2 is YFSETQ. With 1 base removed from V and 3 bases from J, the gap between germline ends came to 9 bases. CDR3 length: 14 residues. The CDR3 is CASSLQGTTDTQYF. The CDR3 DNA is TGCGCCAGCAGCTTGCAGGGAACGACAGATACGCAGTATTTT.

The rearrangement links TRBV6-5 to TRBJ1-2; 11 bases agree with TRBD1. Germline V lookup: CDR1 MNHEY, CDR2 SVGAGI. The CDR3 is made up of 15 amino acids. V lost 4 bases to trimming and J lost 4 bases; unmatched junction nucleotides: 5. The CDR3 is CASSSDRGRLYGYTF. The CDR3 DNA is TGTGCCAGCAGTTCGGACAGGGGGCGCCTCTATGGCTACACCTTC.

This clone was seen just once. V and J are TRBV19 and TRBJ1-5; 7 bases line up with TRBD1. The CDR3 covers 14 residues. CDR1 is LNHDA and CDR2 is SQIVND in the germline V gene (reference sequence). With 10 bases clipped from V and 7 bases from J, the junction kept 13 bases outside the gene matches. DNA of the CDR3: TGTGCCACCACAGGGGTGGGGGCCAGGCAGCCCCAGCATTTT. Its protein product is CATTGVGARQPQHF.

The chain recombines TRBV18 with TRBJ1-5; the D gene is possibly TRBD1 (5 bases). Trimming took off 10 bases at V and 3 bases at J, with 25 bases between the two ends. The CDR3 contains 17 residues. Germline CDR1 reads KGHSH; CDR2 reads LQKENI. CDR3 loop: CATDGGVPVKDNQPQHF. The CDR3 nucleotides are TGTGCCACCGATGGGGGGGTCCCAGTGAAGGACAATCAGCCCCAGCATTTT.

The chain recombines TRBV3-1 (or the pseudogene TRBV3-2) with TRBJ1-2; a possible D gene is TRBD1 (5 bases). Trimming stripped 4 bases from V and 8 bases from J, with 14 bases between. The CDR3 runs to 13 residues. Germline-derived CDR1 and CDR2 are LGHDT and YNNKEL (reference sequence). The CDR3 spells CASSPWLSGGYTF. Here the CDR3 DNA reads TGTGCCAGCAGCCCGTGGTTATCAGGGGGCTACACCTTC.

The chain has TRBV6-2 or TRBV6-3 and TRBJ2-5; unclear D gene. The CDR3 spans 14 residues. Trimming removed 2 bases at V and 2 bases at J, with 9 bases between. Germline CDR1 is MNHEY and CDR2 is SVGEGT. The chain's CDR3 is CASSYVSRQETQYF. DNA for the CDR3: TGTGCCAGCAGTTACGTTTCCAGGCAAGAGACCCAGTACTTC.

The rearrangement links TRBV6-5 to TRBJ1-1; unclear D gene. Germline V lookup: CDR1 MNHEY, CDR2 SVGAGI. CDR3 size: 14 residues. V was pared by 2 bases and J by 1 base, with 8 bases between. CDR3 DNA sequence: TGTGCCAGCAGTTACCAGGCAACGAACACTGAAGCTTTCTTT. Translating it yields CASSYQATNTEAFF.